Below, one T cell receptor beta chain is given with its context. Germline CDR1 reads SGHRS; CDR2 reads YFSETQ. Between the trimmed V and J ends, which lost 1 base and 2 bases, there was a span of 11 bases. The CDR3 runs 15 residues. In the original workflow: Using reference gene primer amplification, nucleated cell counts were estimated. Profiled with immunoSEQ multiplex PCR; TCRdb holds only in-frame clones, not every one. V, J and clone size were drawn from that table, and D and trimming were deduced from the DNA. This sample carries about 200,000 clones, almost 90% of them seen once, and the ten largest clones take roughly 1.6%. The data were obtained in a study of blood T cell repertoires in COVID-19. Study summary: Samples of COVID-19 (acute and convalescent) were obtained from the United States, Italy and Spain. PBMCs, B-cell-depleted T cells, or T cells were the source of the cDNA or gDNA that made up the material.

The V gene is TRBV5-1, the J gene TRBJ2-3; weak D call: TRBD2 (5 bases). The clonotype originates from a man younger than 30 with active or convalescent COVID-19. Sample: peripheral blood. DNA for the CDR3: TGCGCCAGCAGCTTGCTGGAGGCAGTCACAGATACGCAGTATTTT. Translation gives CASSLLEAVTDTQYF.